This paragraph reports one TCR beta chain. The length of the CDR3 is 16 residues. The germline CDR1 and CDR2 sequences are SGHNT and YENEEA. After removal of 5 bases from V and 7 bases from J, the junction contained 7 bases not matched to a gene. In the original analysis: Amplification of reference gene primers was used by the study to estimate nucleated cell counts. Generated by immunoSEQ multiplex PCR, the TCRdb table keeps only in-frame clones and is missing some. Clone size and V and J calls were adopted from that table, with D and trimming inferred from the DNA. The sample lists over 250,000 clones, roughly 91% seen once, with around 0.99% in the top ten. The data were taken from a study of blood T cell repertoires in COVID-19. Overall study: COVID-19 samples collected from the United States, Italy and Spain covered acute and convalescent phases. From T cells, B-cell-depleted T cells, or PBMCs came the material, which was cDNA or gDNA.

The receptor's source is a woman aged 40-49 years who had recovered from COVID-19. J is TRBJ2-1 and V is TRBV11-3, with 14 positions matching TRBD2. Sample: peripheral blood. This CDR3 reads CASSPWTSGRRNEQFF. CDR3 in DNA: TGTGCCAGCAGCCCCTGGACTAGCGGGAGGAGGAATGAGCAGTTCTTC.